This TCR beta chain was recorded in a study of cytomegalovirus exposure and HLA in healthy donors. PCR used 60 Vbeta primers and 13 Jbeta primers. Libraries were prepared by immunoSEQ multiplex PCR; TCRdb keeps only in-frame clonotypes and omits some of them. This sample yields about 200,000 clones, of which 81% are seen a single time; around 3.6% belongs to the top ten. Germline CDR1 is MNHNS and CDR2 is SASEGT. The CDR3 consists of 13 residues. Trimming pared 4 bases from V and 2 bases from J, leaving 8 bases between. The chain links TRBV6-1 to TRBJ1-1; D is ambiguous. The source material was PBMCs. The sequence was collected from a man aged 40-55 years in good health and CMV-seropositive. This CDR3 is CASSVTVNTEAFF. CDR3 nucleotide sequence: TGTGCCAGCAGTGTTACAGTAAACACTGAAGCTTTCTTT.